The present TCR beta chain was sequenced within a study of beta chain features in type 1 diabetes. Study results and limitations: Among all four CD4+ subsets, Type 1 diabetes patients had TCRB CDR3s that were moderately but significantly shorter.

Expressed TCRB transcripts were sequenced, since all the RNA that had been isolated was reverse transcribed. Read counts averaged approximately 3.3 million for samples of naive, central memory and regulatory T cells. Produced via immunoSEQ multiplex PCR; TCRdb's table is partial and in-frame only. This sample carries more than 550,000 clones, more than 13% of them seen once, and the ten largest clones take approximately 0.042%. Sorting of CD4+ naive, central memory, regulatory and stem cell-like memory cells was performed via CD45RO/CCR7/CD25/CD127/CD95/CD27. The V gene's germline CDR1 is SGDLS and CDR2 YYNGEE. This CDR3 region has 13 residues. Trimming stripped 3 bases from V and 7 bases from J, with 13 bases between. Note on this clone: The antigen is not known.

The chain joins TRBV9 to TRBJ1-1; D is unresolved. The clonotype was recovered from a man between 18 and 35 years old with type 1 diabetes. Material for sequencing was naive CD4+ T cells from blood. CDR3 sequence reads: CASSAARGNEAFF. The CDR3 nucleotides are TGTGCCAGCAGCGCGGCCCGAGGCAATGAAGCTTTCTTT.